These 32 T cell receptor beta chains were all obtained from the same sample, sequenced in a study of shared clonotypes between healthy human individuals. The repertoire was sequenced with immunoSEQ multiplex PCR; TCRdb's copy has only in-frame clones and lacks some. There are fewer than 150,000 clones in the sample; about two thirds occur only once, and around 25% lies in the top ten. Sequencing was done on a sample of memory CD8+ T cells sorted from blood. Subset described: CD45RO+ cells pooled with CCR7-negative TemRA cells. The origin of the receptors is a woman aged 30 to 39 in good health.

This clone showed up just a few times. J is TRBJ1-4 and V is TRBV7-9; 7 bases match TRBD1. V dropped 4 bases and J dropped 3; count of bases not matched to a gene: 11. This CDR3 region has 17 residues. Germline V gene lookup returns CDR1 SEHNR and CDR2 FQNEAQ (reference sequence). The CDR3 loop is CASSSRQGGLANEKLFF. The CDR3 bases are TGTGCCAGCAGCTCCAGACAGGGAGGCTTGGCTAATGAAAAACTGTTTTTT.

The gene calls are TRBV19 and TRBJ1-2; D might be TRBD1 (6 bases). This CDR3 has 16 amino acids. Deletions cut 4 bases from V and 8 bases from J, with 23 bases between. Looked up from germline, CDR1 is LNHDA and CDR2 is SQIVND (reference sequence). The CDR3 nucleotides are TGTGCCAGTAGTAAACGAGACAGGTGGGGAAAAGGAGGCTACACCTTC. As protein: CASSKRDRWGKGGYTF.

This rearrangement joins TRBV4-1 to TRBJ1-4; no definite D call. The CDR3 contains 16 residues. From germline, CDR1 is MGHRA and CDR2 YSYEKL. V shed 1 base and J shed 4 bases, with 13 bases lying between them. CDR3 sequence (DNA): TGCGCCAGCAGCCAAGTGTCCAGCTTCTTTAATGAAAAACTGTTTTTT. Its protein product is CASSQVSSFFNEKLFF.

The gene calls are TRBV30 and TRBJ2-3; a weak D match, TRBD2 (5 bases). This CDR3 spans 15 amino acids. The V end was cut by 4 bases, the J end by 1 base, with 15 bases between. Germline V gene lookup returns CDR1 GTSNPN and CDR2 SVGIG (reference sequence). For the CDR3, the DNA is TGTGCCTGGACAGAGACCCACGGGGGCACAGATACGCAGTATTTT. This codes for CAWTETHGGTDTQYF.

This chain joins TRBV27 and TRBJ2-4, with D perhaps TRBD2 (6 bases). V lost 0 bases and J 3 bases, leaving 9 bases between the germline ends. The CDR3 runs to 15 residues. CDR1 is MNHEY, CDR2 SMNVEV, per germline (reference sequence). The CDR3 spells CASSLSPGVKNIQYF. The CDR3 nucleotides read TGTGCCAGCAGTTTATCGCCGGGGGTCAAAAACATTCAGTACTTC.

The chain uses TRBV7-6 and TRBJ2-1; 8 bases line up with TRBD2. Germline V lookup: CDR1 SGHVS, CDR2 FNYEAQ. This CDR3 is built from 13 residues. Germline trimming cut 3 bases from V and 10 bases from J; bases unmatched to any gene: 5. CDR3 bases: TGTGCCAGCAGCTTGGGACTAGACGGGGAGCAGTTCTTC. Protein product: CASSLGLDGEQFF.

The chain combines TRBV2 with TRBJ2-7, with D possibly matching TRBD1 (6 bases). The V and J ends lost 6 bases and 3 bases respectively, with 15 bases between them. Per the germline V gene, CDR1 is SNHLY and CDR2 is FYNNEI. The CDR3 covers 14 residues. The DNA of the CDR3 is TGTGCCAGCAGAGCATGGACAGAGGACTACGAGCAGTACTTC. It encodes CASRAWTEDYEQYF. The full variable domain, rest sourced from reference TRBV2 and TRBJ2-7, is EPEVTQTPSHQVTQMGQEVILRCVPISNHLYFYWYRQILGQKVEFLVSFYNNEISEKSEIFDDQFSVERPDGSNFTLKIRSTKLEDSAMYFCASRAWTEDYEQYFGPGTRLTVT.

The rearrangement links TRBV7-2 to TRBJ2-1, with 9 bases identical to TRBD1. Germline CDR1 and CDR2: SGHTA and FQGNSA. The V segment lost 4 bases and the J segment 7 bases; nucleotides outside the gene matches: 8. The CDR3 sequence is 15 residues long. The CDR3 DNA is TGTGCCAGCAGCTCCGGGACAGGGAACAGGAATGAGCAGTTCTTC. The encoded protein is CASSSGTGNRNEQFF.

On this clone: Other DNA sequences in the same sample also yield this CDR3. The CDR3 nucleotides are TGTGCCAGCAGCCCCTTGGGAGAGACCCAGTACTTC. The encoded protein is CASSPLGETQYF. V is TRBV27 and J is TRBJ2-5; D is unclear. This CDR3 spans 12 amino acids. Germline loops: CDR1 MNHEY, CDR2 SMNVEV (reference sequence). V was shortened by 6 bases and J by 4 bases, with 9 bases between the two germline ends.

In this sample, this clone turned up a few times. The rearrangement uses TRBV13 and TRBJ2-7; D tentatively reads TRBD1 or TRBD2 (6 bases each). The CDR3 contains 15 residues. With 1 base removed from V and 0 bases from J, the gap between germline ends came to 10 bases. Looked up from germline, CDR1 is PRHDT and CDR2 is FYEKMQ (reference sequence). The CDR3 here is CASSLEGGDSYEQYF. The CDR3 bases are TGTGCCAGCAGCTTAGAGGGGGGCGACTCCTACGAGCAGTACTTC. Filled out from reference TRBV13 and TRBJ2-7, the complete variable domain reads AAGVIQSPRHLIKEKRETATLKCYPIPRHDTVYWYQQGPGQDPQFLISFYEKMQSDKGSIPDRFSAQQFSDYHSELNMSSLELGDSALYFCASSLEGGDSYEQYFGPGTRLTVT.

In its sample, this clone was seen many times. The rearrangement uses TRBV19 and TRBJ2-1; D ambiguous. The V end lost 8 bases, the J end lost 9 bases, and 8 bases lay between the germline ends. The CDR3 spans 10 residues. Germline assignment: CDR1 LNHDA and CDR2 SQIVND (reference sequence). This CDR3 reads CASCVPEQFF. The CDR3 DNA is TGTGCCAGTTGTGTTCCTGAGCAGTTCTTC.

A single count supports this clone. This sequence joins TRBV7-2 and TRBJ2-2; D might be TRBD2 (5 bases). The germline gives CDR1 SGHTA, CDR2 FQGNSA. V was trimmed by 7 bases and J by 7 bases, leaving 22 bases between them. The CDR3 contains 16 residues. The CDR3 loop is CASTSKWWEYDGELFF. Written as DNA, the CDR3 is TGTGCCAGCACTTCAAAGTGGTGGGAGTACGACGGGGAGCTGTTTTTT.

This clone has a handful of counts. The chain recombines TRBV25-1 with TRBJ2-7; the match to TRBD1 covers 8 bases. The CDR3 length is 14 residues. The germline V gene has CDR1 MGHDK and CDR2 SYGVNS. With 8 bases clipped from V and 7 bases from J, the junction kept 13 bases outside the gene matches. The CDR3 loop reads CASQTGQGLREQYF. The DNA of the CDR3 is TGTGCCAGCCAAACAGGACAGGGTTTGAGGGAGCAGTACTTC.

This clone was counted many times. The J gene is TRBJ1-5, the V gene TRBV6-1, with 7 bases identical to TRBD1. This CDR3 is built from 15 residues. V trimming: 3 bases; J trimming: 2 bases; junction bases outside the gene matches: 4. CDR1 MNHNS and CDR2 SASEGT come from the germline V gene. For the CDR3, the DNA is TGTGCCAGCAGTGAGTCTACAGGGGGCAATCAGCCCCAGCATTTT. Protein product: CASSESTGGNQPQHF.

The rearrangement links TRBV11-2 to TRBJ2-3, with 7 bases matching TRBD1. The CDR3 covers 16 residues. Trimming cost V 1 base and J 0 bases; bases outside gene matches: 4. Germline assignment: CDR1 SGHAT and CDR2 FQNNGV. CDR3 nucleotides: TGTGCCAGCAGCTTAGGGACAGGAACTAGCACAGATACGCAGTATTTT. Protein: CASSLGTGTSTDTQYF.

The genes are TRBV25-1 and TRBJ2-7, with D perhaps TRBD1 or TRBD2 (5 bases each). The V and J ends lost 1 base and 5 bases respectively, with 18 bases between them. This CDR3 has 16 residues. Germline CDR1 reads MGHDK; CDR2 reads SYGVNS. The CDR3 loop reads CASSESRGSLMNEQYF. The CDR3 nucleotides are TGTGCCAGCAGTGAATCACGGGGCTCGCTGATGAACGAGCAGTACTTC.

CDR3 DNA: TGTGCCAGCAGCTCCCGACCGGGACAGGGGGCAAACACTGAAGCTTTCTTT. This translates into CASSSRPGQGANTEAFF. This chain joins TRBV7-6 and TRBJ1-1, with 12 nucleotides matching TRBD1. The CDR3 is made up of 17 amino acids. The V gene end was trimmed by 4 bases and the J gene end by 2 bases; junction bases not matched to a gene: 8. CDR1 is SGHVS, CDR2 FNYEAQ, per germline.

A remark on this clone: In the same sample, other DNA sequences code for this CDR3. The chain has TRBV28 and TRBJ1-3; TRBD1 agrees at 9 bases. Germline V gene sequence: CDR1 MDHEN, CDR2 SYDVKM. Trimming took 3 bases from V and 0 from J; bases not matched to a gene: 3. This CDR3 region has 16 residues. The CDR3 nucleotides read TGTGCCAGCAGTTTCGGACAGGGGTTCTCTGGAAACACCATATATTTT. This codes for CASSFGQGFSGNTIYF.

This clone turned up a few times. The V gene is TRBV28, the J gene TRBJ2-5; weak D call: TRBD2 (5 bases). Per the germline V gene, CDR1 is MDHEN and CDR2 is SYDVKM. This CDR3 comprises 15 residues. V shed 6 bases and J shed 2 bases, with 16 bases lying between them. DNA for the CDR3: TGTGCCAGCAGGGCTGTAGGAGCGGATCAAGAGACCCAGTACTTC. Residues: CASRAVGADQETQYF.

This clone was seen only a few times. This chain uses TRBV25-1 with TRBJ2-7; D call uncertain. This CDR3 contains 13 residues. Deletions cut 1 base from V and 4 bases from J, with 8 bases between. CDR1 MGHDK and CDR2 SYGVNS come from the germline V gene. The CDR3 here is CASSESSTYEQYF. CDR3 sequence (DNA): TGTGCCAGCAGTGAATCCAGTACTTACGAGCAGTACTTC.

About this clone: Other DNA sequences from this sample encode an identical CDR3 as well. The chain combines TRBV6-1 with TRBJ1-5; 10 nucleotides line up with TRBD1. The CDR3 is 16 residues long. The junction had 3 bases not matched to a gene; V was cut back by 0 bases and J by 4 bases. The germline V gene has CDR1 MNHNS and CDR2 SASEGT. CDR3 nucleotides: TGTGCCAGCAGTGAAGCCCCGGGACAGGGGAATCAGCCCCAGCATTTT. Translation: CASSEAPGQGNQPQHF.

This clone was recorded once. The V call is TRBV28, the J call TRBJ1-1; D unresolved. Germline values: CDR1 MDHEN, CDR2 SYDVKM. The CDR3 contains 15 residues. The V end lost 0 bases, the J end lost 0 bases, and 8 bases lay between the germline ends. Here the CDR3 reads CASSLWRRLNTEAFF. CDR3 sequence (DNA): TGTGCCAGCAGTTTATGGAGGCGGTTGAACACTGAAGCTTTCTTT. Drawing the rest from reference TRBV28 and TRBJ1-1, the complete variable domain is DVKVTQSSRYLVKRTGEKVFLECVQDMDHENMFWYRQDPGLGLRLIYFSYDVKMKEKGDIPEGYSVSREKKERFSLILESASTNQTSMYLCASSLWRRLNTEAFFGQGTRLTVV.

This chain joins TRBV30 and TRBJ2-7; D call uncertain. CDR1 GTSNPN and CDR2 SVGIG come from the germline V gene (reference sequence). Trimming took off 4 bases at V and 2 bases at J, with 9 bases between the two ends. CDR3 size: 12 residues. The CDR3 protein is CAWISRTYEQYF. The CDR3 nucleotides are TGTGCCTGGATATCTAGAACCTACGAGCAGTACTTC.

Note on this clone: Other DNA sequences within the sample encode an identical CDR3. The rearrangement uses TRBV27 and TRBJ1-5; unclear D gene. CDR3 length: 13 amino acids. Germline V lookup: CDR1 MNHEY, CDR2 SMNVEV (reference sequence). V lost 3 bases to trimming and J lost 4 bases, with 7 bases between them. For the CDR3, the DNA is TGTGCCAGCAGTTTGGGCAGAAATCAGCCCCAGCATTTT. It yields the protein CASSLGRNQPQHF.

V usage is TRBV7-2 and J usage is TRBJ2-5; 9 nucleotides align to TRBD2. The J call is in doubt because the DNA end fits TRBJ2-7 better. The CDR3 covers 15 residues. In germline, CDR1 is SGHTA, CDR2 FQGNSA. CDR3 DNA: TGTGCCAGCAGCTTAAATGCGGGAGGGGCCTACGAGCAGTACTTC. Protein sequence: CASSLNAGGAYEQYF.

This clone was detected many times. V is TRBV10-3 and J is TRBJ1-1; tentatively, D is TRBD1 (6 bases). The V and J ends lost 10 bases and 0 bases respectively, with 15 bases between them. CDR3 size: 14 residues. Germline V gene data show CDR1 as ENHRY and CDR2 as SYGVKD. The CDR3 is CATHPDRMNTEAFF. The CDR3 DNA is TGTGCCACCCACCCCGACAGGATGAACACTGAAGCTTTCTTT.

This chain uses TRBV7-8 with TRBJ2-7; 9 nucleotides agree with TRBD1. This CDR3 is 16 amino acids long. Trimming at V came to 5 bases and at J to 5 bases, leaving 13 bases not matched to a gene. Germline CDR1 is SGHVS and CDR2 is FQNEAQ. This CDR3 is CASSRRQGGNKDEQYF. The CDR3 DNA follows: TGTGCCAGCAGCAGGCGACAGGGGGGAAACAAGGACGAGCAGTACTTC.

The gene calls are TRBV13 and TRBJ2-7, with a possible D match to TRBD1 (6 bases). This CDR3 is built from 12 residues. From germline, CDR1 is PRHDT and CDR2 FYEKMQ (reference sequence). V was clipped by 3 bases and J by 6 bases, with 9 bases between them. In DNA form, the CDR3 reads TGTGCCAGCAGCTTGGGGACACGCGAGCAGTACTTC. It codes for CASSLGTREQYF.

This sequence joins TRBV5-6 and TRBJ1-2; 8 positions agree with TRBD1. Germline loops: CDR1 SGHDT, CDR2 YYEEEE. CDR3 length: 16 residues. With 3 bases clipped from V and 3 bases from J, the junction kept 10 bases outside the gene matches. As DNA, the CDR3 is TGTGCCAGCAGCTGGCCGGGACAGGTATTCGACTATGGCTACACCTTC. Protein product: CASSWPGQVFDYGYTF.

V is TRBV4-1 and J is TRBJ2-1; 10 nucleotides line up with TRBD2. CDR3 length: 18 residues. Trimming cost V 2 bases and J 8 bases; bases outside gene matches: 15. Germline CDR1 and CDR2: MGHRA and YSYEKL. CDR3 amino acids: CASSQYKGLAGVKYEQFF. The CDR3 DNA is TGCGCCAGCAGCCAATACAAGGGGCTAGCGGGAGTGAAGTATGAGCAGTTCTTC.

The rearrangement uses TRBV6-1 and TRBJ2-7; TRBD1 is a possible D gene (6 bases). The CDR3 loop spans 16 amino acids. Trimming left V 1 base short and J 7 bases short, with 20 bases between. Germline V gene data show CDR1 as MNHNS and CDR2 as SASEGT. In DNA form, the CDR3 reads TGTGCCAGCAGTGAAGGACCGACAGGTCCCTCCGGGGAGCAGTACTTC. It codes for CASSEGPTGPSGEQYF.

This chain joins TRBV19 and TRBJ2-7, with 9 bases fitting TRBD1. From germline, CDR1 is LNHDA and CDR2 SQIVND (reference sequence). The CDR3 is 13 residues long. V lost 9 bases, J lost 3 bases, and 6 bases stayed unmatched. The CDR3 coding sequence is TGTGCCAGCCTCGGACAGGGGAGCTACGAGCAGTACTTC. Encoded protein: CASLGQGSYEQYF.